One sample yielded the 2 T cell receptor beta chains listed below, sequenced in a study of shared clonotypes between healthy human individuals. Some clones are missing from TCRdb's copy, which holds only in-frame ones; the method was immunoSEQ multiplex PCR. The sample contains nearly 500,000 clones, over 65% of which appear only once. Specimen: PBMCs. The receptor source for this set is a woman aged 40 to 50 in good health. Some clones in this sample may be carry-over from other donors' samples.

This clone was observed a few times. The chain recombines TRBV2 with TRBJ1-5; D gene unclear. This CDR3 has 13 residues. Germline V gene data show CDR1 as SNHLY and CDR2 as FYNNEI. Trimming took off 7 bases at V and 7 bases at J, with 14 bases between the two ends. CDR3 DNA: TGTGCCAGCACCTGGAGGCAGAGCCAGCCCCAGCATTTT. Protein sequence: CASTWRQSQPQHF. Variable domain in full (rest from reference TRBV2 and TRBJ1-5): EPEVTQTPSHQVTQMGQEVILRCVPISNHLYFYWYRQILGQKVEFLVSFYNNEISEKSEIFDDQFSVERPDGSNFTLKIRSTKLEDSAMYFCASTWRQSQPQHFGDGTRLSIL.

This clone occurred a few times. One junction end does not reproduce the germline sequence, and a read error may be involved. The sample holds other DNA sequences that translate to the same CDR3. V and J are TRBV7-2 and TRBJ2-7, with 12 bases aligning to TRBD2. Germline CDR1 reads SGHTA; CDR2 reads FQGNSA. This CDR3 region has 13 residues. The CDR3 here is CASSLAGGYEQYF. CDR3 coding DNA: TGTGCCAGCAGCCTAGCGGGGGGGTACGAGCAGTACTTC.